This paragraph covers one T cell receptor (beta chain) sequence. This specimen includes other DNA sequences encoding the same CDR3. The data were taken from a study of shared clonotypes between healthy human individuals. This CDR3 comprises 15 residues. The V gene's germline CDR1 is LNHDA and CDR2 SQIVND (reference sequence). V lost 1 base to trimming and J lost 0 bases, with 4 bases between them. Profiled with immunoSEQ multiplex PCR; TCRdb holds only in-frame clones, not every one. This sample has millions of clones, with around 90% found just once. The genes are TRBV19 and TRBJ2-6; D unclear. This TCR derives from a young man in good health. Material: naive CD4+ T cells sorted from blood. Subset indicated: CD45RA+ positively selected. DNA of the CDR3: TGTGCCAGTAGTATAGGGGCCTCTGGGGCCAACGTCCTGACTTTC. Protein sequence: CASSIGASGANVLTF.